What follows are 11 T cell receptor beta chains derived from one specimen sequenced in a study of cytomegalovirus exposure and HLA in healthy donors. A multiplex PCR was run with 60 Vbeta primers and 13 Jbeta primers. Repertoires were generated with immunoSEQ multiplex PCR, while TCRdb's copy carries only in-frame clones and drops some. The table lists roughly 120,000 clones, under 80% of them singletons, with around 10% in the top ten. Sequencing used PBMCs. The receptors stem from a woman between 45 and 65 years old in good health and CMV-seropositive.

The chain combines TRBV25-1 with TRBJ2-7; D is ambiguous. The germline V gene has CDR1 MGHDK and CDR2 SYGVNS. V was cut by 1 base and J by 2 bases, with 15 bases left in between. This CDR3 is 16 amino acids long. The CDR3 protein is CASSESFESSTYEQYF. CDR3 sequence (DNA): TGTGCCAGCAGTGAATCTTTCGAGTCTTCTACCTACGAGCAGTACTTC.

This chain connects TRBV7-8 to TRBJ1-4, with 10 positions matching TRBD1. The germline gives CDR1 SGHVS, CDR2 FQNEAQ. The CDR3 totals 15 residues. Germline trimming cut 5 bases from V and 8 bases from J; bases unmatched to any gene: 8. This CDR3 reads CASSRRDRGGEKLFF. The CDR3 DNA reads as TGTGCCAGCAGCCGACGGGACAGGGGCGGCGAAAAACTGTTTTTT.

V is TRBV5-7 and J is TRBJ2-3; the D gene is possibly TRBD2 (7 bases). TRBV5-7 is filed as an ORF, its function uncertain. The CDR3 is made up of 15 amino acids. V dropped 3 bases and J dropped 6 bases, with 17 bases sitting between them. CDR3: CASSCHFRGADTQYF. CDR3 nucleotides: TGTGCCAGCAGCTGTCACTTCCGGGGGGCGGATACGCAGTATTTT.

The gene calls are TRBV6-5 and TRBJ2-7; no definite D call. The germline V gene encodes CDR1 MNHEY and CDR2 SVGAGI. V was shortened by 7 bases and J by 0 bases, with 13 bases between the two germline ends. This CDR3 region has 14 residues. The CDR3 sequence is CASTQIGSSYEQYF. The CDR3 bases are TGTGCCAGCACCCAGATCGGGTCCTCCTACGAGCAGTACTTC.

The chain is built from TRBV4-3 and TRBJ2-7, with 9 bases identical to TRBD1. With 0 bases clipped from V and 2 bases from J, the junction kept 11 bases outside the gene matches. CDR3 length: 18 amino acids. Germline CDR1 reads LGHNA; CDR2 reads YSLEER. The CDR3 DNA sequence: TGCGCCAGCAGCCAAGATTGGTATCCGAGACAGGGGGCCTACGAGCAGTACTTC. Its protein is CASSQDWYPRQGAYEQYF.

The rearrangement links TRBV29-1 to TRBJ1-1; 7 nucleotides agree with TRBD1. The CDR3 contains 12 residues. The junction had 4 bases not matched to a gene; V was cut back by 6 bases and J by 3 bases. Germline-derived CDR1 and CDR2 are SQVTM and ANQGSEA. The CDR3 loop is CSVDGQDTEAFF. The CDR3 DNA is TGCAGCGTAGACGGACAGGACACTGAAGCTTTCTTT.

J is TRBJ2-2 and V is TRBV28; possible D gene TRBD1, 5 bases. The CDR3 is 14 amino acids. CDR1 is MDHEN and CDR2 is SYDVKM in the germline V gene. V lost 5 bases and J lost 6, with 13 bases in between. The CDR3 reads CASSGKGSPGELFF. The DNA for the CDR3 is TGTGCCAGCAGTGGGAAGGGGTCTCCCGGGGAGCTGTTTTTT.

This chain connects TRBV9 to TRBJ1-1; D not certain. This CDR3 comprises 13 residues. Trimming shortened V by 3 bases and J by 1 base, and 7 bases separated the two germline ends. CDR1 and CDR2 (germline): SGDLS, YYNGEE. CDR3 DNA: TGTGCCAGCAGCGCCCAAGCGAACACTGAAGCTTTCTTT. Translation: CASSAQANTEAFF.

As for this clone: One end of the junction is discordant with germline, which a read error may explain. The rearrangement joins TRBV4-2 to TRBJ2-2; 9 nucleotides line up with TRBD2. The germline V gene has CDR1 LGHNA and CDR2 YNFKEQ. The CDR3 consists of 17 residues. The CDR3 bases are TGTGCCAGCAGCCAAGAGTTACTAGCGGGTCTCACCGGGGCGCTGTTTTTT. It translates to CASSQELLAGLTGALFF.

V usage is TRBV7-6 and J usage is TRBJ2-1; 9 bases fit TRBD2. Germline CDR1 and CDR2: SGHVS and FNYEAQ. V was pared by 1 base and J by 5 bases, with 6 bases of the junction left unmatched. This CDR3 region has 16 residues. The CDR3 loop reads CASSLVGSGSNNEQFF. CDR3 nucleotides: TGTGCCAGCAGCTTAGTTGGTAGCGGGAGTAACAATGAGCAGTTCTTC.

Notes on this clone: Other DNA variants within this sample encode the same CDR3. This chain links TRBV7-2 with TRBJ1-1; no reliable D call. Per germline, CDR1 SGHTA and CDR2 FQGNSA. This CDR3 has 13 amino acids. V was cut by 2 bases and J by 1 base, with 5 bases left in between. The CDR3 loop reads CASSLSGNTEAFF. For the CDR3, the DNA is TGTGCCAGCAGCTTATCAGGGAACACTGAAGCTTTCTTT.